This T cell receptor beta chain came from a study of ipilimumab plus nivolumab after autologous stem cell transplantation. For the study at large: Patients received a median of roughly 5 ipilimumab and 8 or 9 nivolumab doses. The DLBCL group included primary refractory and relapsed cases.

Starting 14 to 28 days after autologous transplant, ipilimumab 1 mg/kg was given. Patients received nivolumab 3 mg/kg at weeks 1, 4, 7, 10, then fortnightly to week 26. Sequencing used immunoSEQ multiplex PCR; TCRdb keeps in-frame clones, though not all of them. The sample has 20,000 to 25,000 clones, 77% seen once. Trimming stripped 0 bases from V and 6 bases from J, with 10 bases between. The CDR3 covers 15 residues. Germline V gene data show CDR1 as SGHNT and CDR2 as YYREEE (reference sequence). The sample was PBMCs, taken in a trial of ipilimumab plus nivolumab as post-transplant consolidation. This clonotype originated in a male donor with diffuse large B-cell lymphoma. This chain joins TRBV5-4 and TRBJ1-6; D is undetermined. For the CDR3, the DNA is TGTGCCAGCAGCTTGGCGGGAACTGGTAATTCACCCCTCCACTTT. Its protein product is CASSLAGTGNSPLHF.